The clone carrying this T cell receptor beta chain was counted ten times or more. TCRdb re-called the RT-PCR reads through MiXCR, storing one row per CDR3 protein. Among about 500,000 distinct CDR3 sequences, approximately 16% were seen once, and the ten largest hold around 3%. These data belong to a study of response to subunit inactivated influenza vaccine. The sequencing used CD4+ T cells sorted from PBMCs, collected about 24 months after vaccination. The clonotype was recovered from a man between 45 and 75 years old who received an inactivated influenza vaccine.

CDR3 loop: CASSIAGTGNTEAFF. CDR3 in DNA: TGTGCCAGCAGTATCGCCGGGACAGGGAACACTGAAGCTTTCTTT. This chain connects TRBV12-3 or TRBV12-4 to TRBJ1-1; TRBD1 agrees at 8 bases. V gave up 5 bases and J gave up 1 base; unmatched junction bases: 6. The CDR3 contains 15 residues.